This passage covers 30 T cell receptor beta chains from one sample sequenced in a study of post-analysis software for immune sequencing data. Whole-study findings and limits: There were five or six TRBV segments more frequent in patients than controls, and TRBV5-6, TRBV5-1 and TRBV20-1 were among them.

No cognate antigen is known for these TCRs. Carried by the TCR beta cDNA libraries were unique molecular identifiers. TCRdb analysed the PCR reads with MiXCR anew, one entry per CDR3 protein. The data contain 550,000 to 700,000 distinct CDR3 sequences, roughly 45% of them singletons. The sequencing sample was made of blood. These receptors all come from a girl aged 5-17 years with multiple sclerosis.

The rearrangement uses TRBV19 and TRBJ1-2; the D gene is possibly TRBD1 (5 bases). The CDR3 runs 10 residues. The V end was cut by 8 bases, the J end by 11 bases, with 12 bases between. From germline, CDR1 is LNHDA and CDR2 SQIVND (reference sequence). This CDR3 reads CASGAGRYTF. As DNA, the CDR3 is TGTGCCAGTGGGGCAGGGAGGTACACCTTC.

This clonotype has only one observation. The V and J genes are TRBV12-3 or TRBV12-4 and TRBJ2-1, with 7 bases that match TRBD2. The CDR3 runs to 18 residues. Unmatched junction bases numbered 15, after V lost 4 bases and J lost 3 bases. CDR3 region: CASSYIGTNGGFYNEQFF. The CDR3 DNA follows: TGTGCCAGCAGTTATATTGGGACTAACGGGGGGTTCTACAATGAGCAGTTCTTC.

This clonotype was seen more than once but under ten times. The genes are TRBV20-1 and TRBJ1-5; no clear D. V shed 0 bases and J shed 4 bases, with 13 bases lying between them. The CDR3 totals 15 residues. Per the germline V gene, CDR1 is DFQATT and CDR2 is SNEGSKA (reference sequence). This CDR3 reads CSARDPGPRNQPQHF. For the CDR3, the DNA is TGCAGTGCTAGAGATCCCGGACCCCGGAATCAGCCCCAGCATTTT.

The V gene is TRBV9, the J gene TRBJ2-1; TRBD1 matches at 7 bases. V was clipped by 0 bases and J by 3 bases; unmatched bases: 3. The germline gives CDR1 SGDLS, CDR2 YYNGEE. The CDR3 has 15 residues. In nucleotides, the CDR3 is TGTGCCAGCAGCGTAGGGCAGGGGGTCTACAATGAGCAGTTCTTC. It translates to CASSVGQGVYNEQFF.

V gene TRBV12-3 or TRBV12-4 combines with J gene TRBJ2-5; possible D gene TRBD2, 6 bases. This CDR3 region has 14 residues. The germline V and J ends were trimmed by 6 bases and 5 bases, with 16 bases remaining between them. The CDR3 region has the DNA TGTGCCAGCAGCCCGCCGGGGGTAGGGGAGACCCAGTACTTC. This sequence encodes CASSPPGVGETQYF.

This sequence joins TRBV5-1 and TRBJ2-7; 11 bases fit TRBD2. Germline V gives CDR1 SGHRS, CDR2 YFSETQ. V was pared by 1 base and J by 0 bases, with 6 bases of the junction left unmatched. This CDR3 has 17 amino acids. CDR3 in amino acids: CASSLFLAGGHSYEQYF. CDR3 bases: TGCGCCAGCAGCTTGTTTCTAGCGGGGGGCCACTCCTACGAGCAGTACTTC.

The rearrangement joins TRBV6-5 to TRBJ2-5; 10 bases align to TRBD2. The DNA end favors TRBJ2-7, so the J call may be wrong. The length of the CDR3 is 13 residues. Germline assignment: CDR1 MNHEY and CDR2 SVGAGI. CDR3 region: CASSLAGVGEQYF. For the CDR3, the DNA is TGTGCCAGCAGTCTAGCGGGAGTGGGCGAGCAGTACTTC.

V is TRBV10-3 and J is TRBJ2-5; a possible D gene is TRBD2 (7 bases). Germline loops: CDR1 ENHRY, CDR2 SYGVKD. CDR3 length: 15 residues. V was pared by 5 bases and J by 1 base, with 14 bases between. Here the CDR3 reads CAISRDGGLQETQYF. Here the CDR3 DNA reads TGTGCCATCAGTCGTGACGGGGGGCTCCAAGAGACCCAGTACTTC.

This clonotype was seen a few times. The chain combines TRBV7-9 with TRBJ2-7; tentative D call: TRBD2 (5 bases). Trimming took off 4 bases at V and 3 bases at J, with 13 bases between the two ends. This CDR3 has 14 amino acids. CDR1 and CDR2 from the germline V gene are SEHNR and FQNEAQ (reference sequence). CDR3 sequence: CASSSDLFIYEQYF. The CDR3, as DNA: TGTGCCAGCAGCTCGGACTTATTTATCTACGAGCAGTACTTC.

This clonotype was seen once. The chain employs TRBV29-1 and TRBJ1-1, with 9 bases aligning to TRBD1. The germline gives CDR1 SQVTM, CDR2 ANQGSEA. The trim removed 2 bases at V and 5 bases at J, leaving 6 bases unmatched. The CDR3 extends over 14 amino acids. CDR3 bases: TGCAGCGTTGAAAATCCGGACAGGGGTACTGAAGCTTTCTTT. This gives the protein CSVENPDRGTEAFF.

V usage is TRBV4-2 and J usage is TRBJ2-1; D possibly corresponds to TRBD1 (5 bases). CDR3 length: 16 amino acids. V dropped 0 bases and J dropped 4 bases, with 13 bases sitting between them. The germline V gene has CDR1 LGHNA and CDR2 YNFKEQ. CDR3 nucleotide sequence: TGTGCCAGCAGCCAAGATTATAGTAGGGGATACAATGAGCAGTTCTTC. Translation gives CASSQDYSRGYNEQFF.

This chain connects TRBV4-1 to TRBJ2-5, with 7 bases aligning to TRBD1. Trimming cost V 5 bases and J 1 base; bases outside gene matches: 4. The CDR3 is 14 residues long. Germline V gene data show CDR1 as MGHRA and CDR2 as YSYEKL. CDR3 bases: TGCGCCAGCAGCTCTTGGGACAGCCAAGAGACCCAGTACTTC. Translated: CASSSWDSQETQYF.

The CDR3 sequence is CASSFRTAYEQYF. The DNA for the CDR3 is TGTGCCAGCAGCTTTCGGACAGCCTACGAGCAGTACTTC. The rearrangement uses TRBV7-8 and TRBJ2-7, with a tentative D call TRBD1 (6 bases). V was cut by 3 bases and J by 2 bases, with 8 bases left in between. The CDR3 is 13 residues long. CDR1 and CDR2 (germline): SGHVS, FQNEAQ.

V is TRBV27 and J is TRBJ2-7, with D possibly called TRBD1 or TRBD2 (5 bases each). The germline CDR1 and CDR2 sequences are MNHEY and SMNVEV (reference sequence). The CDR3 extends over 13 amino acids. Deletions cut 5 bases from V and 7 bases from J, with 15 bases between. Here the CDR3 reads CASSRDRAREQYF. In DNA form, the CDR3 reads TGTGCCAGCAGTCGGGACCGGGCGCGGGAGCAGTACTTC.

The V gene is TRBV12-3 or TRBV12-4, the J gene TRBJ2-5, with TRBD2 as a possible D gene (6 bases). The DNA end is more similar to TRBJ2-7, so the J call may be wrong. CDR3 length: 14 amino acids. Written as DNA, the CDR3 is TGTGCCAGCAGTACCGGGACTTATGTTTACGAGCAGTACTTC. It specifies CASSTGTYVYEQYF.

This rearrangement joins TRBV20-1 to TRBJ2-5; maybe TRBD2 (6 bases). Germline V gene sequence: CDR1 DFQATT, CDR2 SNEGSKA (reference sequence). Deletions cut 0 bases from V and 5 bases from J, with 13 bases between. This CDR3 comprises 14 residues. CDR3 sequence reads: CSARDGGGPETQYF. The CDR3 coding sequence is TGCAGTGCTAGAGACGGGGGTGGTCCTGAGACCCAGTACTTC.

This chain joins TRBV12-3 or TRBV12-4 and TRBJ1-2; D possibly corresponds to TRBD1 (5 bases). The germline V and J ends were trimmed by 8 bases and 4 bases, with 14 bases remaining between them. This CDR3 has 13 residues. CDR3 amino acids: CASWGGSLYGYTF. CDR3 DNA sequence: TGTGCCAGCTGGGGCGGGAGCCTCTATGGCTACACCTTC.

V and J are TRBV29-1 and TRBJ1-2, with a possible D match to TRBD1 (5 bases). Trimming cost V 1 base and J 6 bases, with 18 bases left between them. The CDR3 loop spans 15 amino acids. The V gene's germline CDR1 is SQVTM and CDR2 ANQGSEA. The CDR3 region is CSVEVVSRGGNGYTF. The CDR3 coding sequence is TGCAGCGTTGAAGTCGTGTCTAGGGGAGGCAATGGCTACACCTTC.

The J gene is TRBJ1-1, the V gene TRBV7-2; TRBD1 matches 9 bases. The CDR3 contains 15 residues. Trimming at V came to 7 bases and at J to 4 bases, leaving 10 bases not matched to a gene. Germline V lookup: CDR1 SGHTA, CDR2 FQGNSA. CDR3 sequence: CASKKGGTGSTEAFF. For the CDR3, the DNA is TGTGCCAGCAAAAAGGGGGGGACAGGGAGCACTGAAGCTTTCTTT. Together with reference TRBV7-2 and TRBJ1-1, the CDR3 gives the full variable domain: GAGVSQSPSNKVTEKGKDVELRCDPISGHTALYWYRQSLGQGLEFLIYFQGNSAPDKSGLPSDRFSAERTGGSVSTLTIQRTQQEDSAVYLCASKKGGTGSTEAFFGQGTRLTVV.

The V and J genes are TRBV27 and TRBJ2-1; 7 bases agree with TRBD2. Germline CDR1 reads MNHEY; CDR2 reads SMNVEV (reference sequence). Trimming removed 8 bases from V and 4 bases from J; junction bases left unmatched: 5. The CDR3 loop spans 13 amino acids. The CDR3, as DNA: TGTGCCAGCGGGAGGGGATGGTACAATGAGCAGTTCTTC. This encodes CASGRGWYNEQFF.

The chain couples TRBV7-2 to TRBJ1-5, with 7 bases fitting TRBD1. From germline, CDR1 is SGHTA and CDR2 FQGNSA. This CDR3 spans 15 amino acids. V shed 6 bases and J 1 base; nucleotides not matched to a gene: 6. The CDR3: CASSYQGGSNQPQHF. The CDR3 DNA follows: TGTGCCAGCAGTTATCAGGGGGGGAGCAATCAGCCCCAGCATTTT.

CDR3 nucleotide sequence: TGCAGTGTGAGCTTACTAGGGGTTTCCTACGAGCAGTACTTC. Translated: CSVSLLGVSYEQYF. This chain links TRBV20-1 with TRBJ2-7; D possibly uses TRBD1 or TRBD2 (5 bases each). This CDR3 spans 14 amino acids. Trimming stripped 7 bases from V and 1 base from J, with 17 bases between. CDR1 and CDR2 (germline): DFQATT, SNEGSKA (reference sequence).

The V gene is TRBV7-2, the J gene TRBJ1-5; a possible D gene is TRBD1 (6 bases). V lost 5 bases and J lost 6, with 20 bases in between. Per the germline V gene, CDR1 is SGHTA and CDR2 is FQGNSA. CDR3 length equals 16 residues. In DNA, the CDR3 is TGTGCCAGCAGCCCTTACACCTTAGGGGGGGCTCAGCCCCAGCATTTT. This encodes CASSPYTLGGAQPQHF.

The chain links TRBV4-2 to TRBJ2-1; 13 bases fit TRBD2. This CDR3 spans 18 amino acids. Germline assignment: CDR1 LGHNA and CDR2 YNFKEQ. V lost 2 bases, J lost 4 bases, and 8 bases stayed unmatched. The CDR3 DNA reads TGTGCCAGCAGCCAACAACTAGCGGGGGGGCCGGGGTACAATGAGCAGTTCTTC. It is translated as CASSQQLAGGPGYNEQFF.

The rearrangement uses TRBV7-7 and TRBJ2-7; possibly TRBD2 for D (5 bases). The end of the DNA fits TRBJ2-5 better, so the J call may be wrong. CDR1 and CDR2 (germline): SSHAT, FNYEAQ (reference sequence). The CDR3 is 14 amino acids. The CDR3 loop reads CASSSGSLRETQYF. The CDR3 DNA is TGTGCCAGCAGCTCGGGATCCCTGAGAGAGACCCAGTACTTC.

There are many counts of this clonotype. The chain combines TRBV5-1 with TRBJ1-1, with D unclear. Germline V gene data show CDR1 as SGHRS and CDR2 as YFSETQ. V was shortened by 0 bases and J by 4 bases, with 4 bases between the two germline ends. The CDR3 has 12 residues. CDR3 DNA: TGCGCCAGCAGCTTGGAGGGCACTGAAGCTTTCTTT. Translating it yields CASSLEGTEAFF.

The rearrangement uses TRBV6-2 or TRBV6-3 and TRBJ1-4; D may be TRBD1 (5 bases). Germline V CDR1 and CDR2: MNHEY, SVGEGT. The CDR3 is 15 residues long. Trimming shortened V by 7 bases and J by 2 bases, and 14 bases separated the two germline ends. The CDR3, as DNA: TGTGCCAGCAATGGTGGGGGAGCGACTAATGAAAAACTGTTTTTT. This sequence encodes CASNGGGATNEKLFF.

This rearrangement joins TRBV3-1 to TRBJ2-7, with a tentative D call TRBD2 (6 bases). V lost 1 base and J 7 bases, leaving 14 bases between the germline ends. In germline, CDR1 is LGHDT, CDR2 YNNKEL (reference sequence). This CDR3 is 14 amino acids long. CDR3 protein: CASSQVGGAGEQYF. The CDR3 nucleotides are TGTGCCAGCAGCCAAGTTGGAGGGGCAGGGGAGCAGTACTTC.

There are a few counts of this clonotype. The rearrangement links TRBV20-1 to TRBJ1-2; 10 nucleotides align to TRBD1. CDR1 and CDR2 (germline): DFQATT, SNEGSKA (reference sequence). The CDR3 totals 13 residues. Losses at the gene ends were 5 bases for V and 5 bases for J; bases not matched to a gene: 5. The CDR3 here is CSAFRTGGYGYTF. CDR3 bases: TGCAGTGCTTTCCGGACAGGGGGGTATGGCTACACCTTC.

This clonotype has only a few counts. The chain links TRBV9 to TRBJ2-1; D perhaps matches TRBD2 (7 bases). The CDR3 totals 17 residues. V gave up 0 bases and J gave up 5 bases, with 18 bases separating them. CDR1 and CDR2 (germline): SGDLS, YYNGEE. The CDR3 region is CASSVEKGGLTDNEQFF. In DNA, the CDR3 is TGTGCCAGCAGCGTAGAGAAGGGGGGGCTGACCGACAATGAGCAGTTCTTC.